This TCR beta chain was sequenced during a study of early T cells in non-severe SARS-CoV-2 infection. General observations from the study: Lookups in VDJdb leaned toward anti-spike CD8 responses and missed private and CD4 specificities.

V was cut by 4 bases and J by 8 bases, with 6 bases left in between. The germline CDR1 and CDR2 sequences are SGHVS and FQNEAQ. CDR3 length equals 11 residues. Each cDNA molecule carried a unique molecular identifier. TCRdb passed the 5' RACE reads through MiXCR, listing each CDR3 protein once. Among about 26,000 distinct CDR3 sequences, less than 4.5% were seen once, and the ten largest hold over 5%. This clonotype was observed at least ten times. What it binds is not known. This clonotype was obtained from an adult who was a healthcare worker with PCR-confirmed SARS-CoV-2 infection or an uninfected control (not recorded which). The sequenced material came from whole blood. V usage is TRBV7-8 and J usage is TRBJ2-1; D is possibly TRBD2 (5 bases). CDR3 sequence reads: CASSSRDEQFF. The CDR3, as DNA: TGTGCCAGCAGCTCGAGGGATGAGCAGTTCTTC.